The T cell receptor beta chain under discussion was sequenced for a study of blood T cell repertoires in COVID-19. Trimming removed 6 bases from V and 6 bases from J, with 21 bases in between. CDR3 length equals 16 residues. CDR1 and CDR2 (germline): KGHSH, LQKENI. This clone came up once. The method was immunoSEQ multiplex PCR; TCRdb's version includes in-frame clones alone and lacks a portion of them. The sample has approximately 250,000 clones; around four fifths are singletons. This chain uses TRBV18 with TRBJ1-5; no definite D call. What was sequenced was PBMCs or T cells enriched from blood (not recorded which). The sequence derives from a man aged 25-40 years with acute COVID-19. Written as DNA, the CDR3 is TGTGCCAGCTCCGATTCTTCCGGAGGGCGAAGTCAGCCCCAGCATTTT. This gives the protein CASSDSSGGRSQPQHF.